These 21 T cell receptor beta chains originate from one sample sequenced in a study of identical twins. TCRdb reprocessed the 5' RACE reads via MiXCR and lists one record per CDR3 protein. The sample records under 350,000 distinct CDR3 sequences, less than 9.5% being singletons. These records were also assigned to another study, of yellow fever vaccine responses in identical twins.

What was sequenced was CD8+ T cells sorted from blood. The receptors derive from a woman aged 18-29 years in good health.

In nucleotides, the CDR3 is TGTGCCAGCTCACCACCCTCGGGGGAGGGGGCTTACGAGCAGTACTTC. Translation gives CASSPPSGEGAYEQYF. The gene calls are TRBV18 and TRBJ2-7, with D possibly called TRBD1 or TRBD2 (7 bases each). The CDR3 sequence is 16 residues long. V was cut by 0 bases and J by 4 bases, with 16 bases left in between. Germline V lookup: CDR1 KGHSH, CDR2 LQKENI.

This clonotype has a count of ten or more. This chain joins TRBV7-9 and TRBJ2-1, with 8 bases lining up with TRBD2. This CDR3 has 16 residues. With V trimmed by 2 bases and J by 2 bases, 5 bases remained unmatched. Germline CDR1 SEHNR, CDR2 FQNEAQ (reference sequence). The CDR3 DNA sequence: TGTGCCAGCAGCTTAAGTACAGCGGGAGCCTACAATGAGCAGTTCTTC. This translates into CASSLSTAGAYNEQFF.

CDR3 in amino acids: CASSSNPTGQETQYF. The CDR3 nucleotides read TGTGCCAGCAGCTCAAACCCGACAGGCCAAGAGACCCAGTACTTC. The chain uses TRBV13 and TRBJ2-5; D is possibly TRBD1 (6 bases). The CDR3 length is 15 residues. Germline V gene sequence: CDR1 PRHDT, CDR2 FYEKMQ (reference sequence). V lost 4 bases and J lost 1, with 13 bases in between. Using reference TRBV13 and TRBJ2-5 for the parts outside the CDR3, the full variable domain is AAGVIQSPRHLIKEKRETATLKCYPIPRHDTVYWYQQGPGQDPQFLISFYEKMQSDKGSIPDRFSAQQFSDYHSELNMSSLELGDSALYFCASSSNPTGQETQYFGPGTRLLVL.

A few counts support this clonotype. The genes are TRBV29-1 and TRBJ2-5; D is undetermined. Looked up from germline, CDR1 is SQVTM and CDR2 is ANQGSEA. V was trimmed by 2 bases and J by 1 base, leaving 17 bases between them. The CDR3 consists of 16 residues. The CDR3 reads CSVEPGPSLIQETQYF. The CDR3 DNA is TGCAGCGTTGAACCTGGACCGAGCCTAATCCAAGAGACCCAGTACTTC.

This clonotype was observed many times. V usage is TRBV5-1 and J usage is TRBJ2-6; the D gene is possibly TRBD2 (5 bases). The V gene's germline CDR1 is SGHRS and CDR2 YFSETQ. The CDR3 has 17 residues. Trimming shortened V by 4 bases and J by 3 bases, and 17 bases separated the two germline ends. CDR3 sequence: CASSPSDWERGANVLTF. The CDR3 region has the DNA TGCGCCAGCAGCCCCTCGGATTGGGAGCGTGGGGCCAACGTCCTGACTTTC. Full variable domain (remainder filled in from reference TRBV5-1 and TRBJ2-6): KAGVTQTPRYLIKTRGQQVTLSCSPISGHRSVSWYQQTPGQGLQFLFEYFSETQRNKGNFPGRFSGRQFSNSRSEMNVSTLELGDSALYLCASSPSDWERGANVLTFGAGSRLTVL.

CDR3: CSVEVGQGSFTGANVLTF. The CDR3 DNA is TGCAGCGTTGAAGTTGGGCAGGGTAGTTTCACTGGGGCCAACGTCCTGACTTTC. The chain joins TRBV29-1 to TRBJ2-6; D may be TRBD1 (5 bases). V lost 1 base and J 2 bases, leaving 18 bases between the germline ends. This CDR3 spans 18 amino acids. Germline-derived CDR1 and CDR2 are SQVTM and ANQGSEA.

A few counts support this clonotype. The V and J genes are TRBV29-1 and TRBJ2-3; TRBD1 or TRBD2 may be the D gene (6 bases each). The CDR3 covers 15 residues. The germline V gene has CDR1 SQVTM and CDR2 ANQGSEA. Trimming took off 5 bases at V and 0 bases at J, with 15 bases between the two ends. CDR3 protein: CSVRGGNLSTDTQYF. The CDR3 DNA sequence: TGCAGCGTTAGAGGGGGGAACCTAAGCACAGATACGCAGTATTTT.

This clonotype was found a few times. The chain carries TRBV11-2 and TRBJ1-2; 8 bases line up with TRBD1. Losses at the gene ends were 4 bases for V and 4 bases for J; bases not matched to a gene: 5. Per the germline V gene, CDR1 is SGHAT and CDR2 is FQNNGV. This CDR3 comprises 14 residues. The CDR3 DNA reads TGTGCCAGCAGCTCGGACAGGGTGGCCTATGGCTACACCTTC. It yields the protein CASSSDRVAYGYTF.

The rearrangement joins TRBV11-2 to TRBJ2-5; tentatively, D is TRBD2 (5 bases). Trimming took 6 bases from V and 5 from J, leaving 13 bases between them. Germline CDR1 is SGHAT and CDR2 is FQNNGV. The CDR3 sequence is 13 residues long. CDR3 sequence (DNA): TGTGCCAGCAGGATGGACTCCTGGGAGACCCAGTACTTC. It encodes CASRMDSWETQYF.

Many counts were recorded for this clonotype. CDR3 in DNA: TGTGCCAGCTCAAGTTCTAGCGGGAGCATCCTTACGCAGTATTTT. It encodes CASSSSSGSILTQYF. This chain links TRBV18 with TRBJ2-3; 10 nucleotides agree with TRBD2. The J segment lost 8 bases and the V segment lost 5 bases, leaving 10 bases of the junction unmatched. The CDR3 spans 15 residues. Germline V gene data show CDR1 as KGHSH and CDR2 as LQKENI.

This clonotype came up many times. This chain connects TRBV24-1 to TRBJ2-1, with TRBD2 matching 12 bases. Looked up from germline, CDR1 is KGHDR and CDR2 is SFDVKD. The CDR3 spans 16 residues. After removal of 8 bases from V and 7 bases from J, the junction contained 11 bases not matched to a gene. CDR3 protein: CATMGLAGGSGNEQFF. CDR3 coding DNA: TGTGCCACCATGGGGCTAGCGGGAGGGTCGGGTAATGAGCAGTTCTTC.

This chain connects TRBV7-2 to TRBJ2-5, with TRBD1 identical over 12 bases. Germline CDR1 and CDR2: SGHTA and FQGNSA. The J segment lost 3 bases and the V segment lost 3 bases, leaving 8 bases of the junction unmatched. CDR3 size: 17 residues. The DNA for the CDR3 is TGTGCCAGCAGCTTCCCGGGACAGGGGGCGCATGAAGAGACCCAGTACTTC. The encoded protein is CASSFPGQGAHEETQYF.

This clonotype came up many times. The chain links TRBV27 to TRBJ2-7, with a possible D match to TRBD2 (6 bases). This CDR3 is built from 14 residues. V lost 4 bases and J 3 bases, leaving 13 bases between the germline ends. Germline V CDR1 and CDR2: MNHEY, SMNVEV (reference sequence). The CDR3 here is CASSYRGNGYEQYF. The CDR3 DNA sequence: TGTGCCAGCAGTTACCGGGGGAATGGCTACGAGCAGTACTTC.

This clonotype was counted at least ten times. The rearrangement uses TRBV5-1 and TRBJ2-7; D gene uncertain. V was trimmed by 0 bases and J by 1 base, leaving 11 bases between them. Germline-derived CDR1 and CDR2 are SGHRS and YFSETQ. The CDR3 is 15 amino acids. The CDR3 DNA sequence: TGCGCCAGCAGCTTGGATTTGATGGTTTCCTACGAGCAGTACTTC. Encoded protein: CASSLDLMVSYEQYF. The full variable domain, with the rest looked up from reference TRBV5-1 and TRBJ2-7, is KAGVTQTPRYLIKTRGQQVTLSCSPISGHRSVSWYQQTPGQGLQFLFEYFSETQRNKGNFPGRFSGRQFSNSRSEMNVSTLELGDSALYLCASSLDLMVSYEQYFGPGTRLTVT.

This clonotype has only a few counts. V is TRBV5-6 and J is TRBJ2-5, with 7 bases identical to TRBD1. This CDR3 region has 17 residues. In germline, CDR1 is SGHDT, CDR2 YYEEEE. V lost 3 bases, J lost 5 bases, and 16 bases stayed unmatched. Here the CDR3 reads CASSSEGARLAPETQYF. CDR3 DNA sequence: TGTGCCAGCAGCTCTGAGGGGGCTAGACTGGCCCCGGAGACCCAGTACTTC.

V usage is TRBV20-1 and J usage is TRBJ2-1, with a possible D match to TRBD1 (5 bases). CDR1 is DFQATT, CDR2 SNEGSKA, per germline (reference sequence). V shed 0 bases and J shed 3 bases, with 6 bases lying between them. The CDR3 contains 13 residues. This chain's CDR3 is CSARERGYNEQFF. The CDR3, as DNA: TGCAGTGCTAGAGAAAGGGGCTACAATGAGCAGTTCTTC.

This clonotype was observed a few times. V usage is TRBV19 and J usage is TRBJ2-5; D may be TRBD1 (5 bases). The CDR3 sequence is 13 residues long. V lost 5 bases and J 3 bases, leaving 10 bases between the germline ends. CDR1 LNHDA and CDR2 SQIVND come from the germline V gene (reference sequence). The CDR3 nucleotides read TGTGCCAGTAGTTTCGCGACAGAAGAGACCCAGTACTTC. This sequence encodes CASSFATEETQYF. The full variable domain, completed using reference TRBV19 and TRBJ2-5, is DGGITQSPKYLFRKEGQNVTLSCEQNLNHDAMYWYRQDPGQGLRLIYYSQIVNDFQKGDIAEGYSVSREKKESFPLTVTSAQKNPTAFYLCASSFATEETQYFGPGTRLLVL.

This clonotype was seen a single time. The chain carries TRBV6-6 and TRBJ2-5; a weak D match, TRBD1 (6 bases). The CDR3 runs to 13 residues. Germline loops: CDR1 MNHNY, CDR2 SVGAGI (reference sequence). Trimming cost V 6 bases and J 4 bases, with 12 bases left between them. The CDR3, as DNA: TGTGCCAGCAGCCCCAGGGGTTTAGAGACCCAGTACTTC. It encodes CASSPRGLETQYF.

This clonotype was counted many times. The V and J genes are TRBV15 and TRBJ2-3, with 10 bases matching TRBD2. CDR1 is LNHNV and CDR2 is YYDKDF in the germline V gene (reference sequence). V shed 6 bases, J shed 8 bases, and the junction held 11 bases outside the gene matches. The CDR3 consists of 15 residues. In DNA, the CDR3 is TGTGCCACCAGTGTTAGAGCGGGGGGGCAAGGTACGCAGTATTTT. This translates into CATSVRAGGQGTQYF.

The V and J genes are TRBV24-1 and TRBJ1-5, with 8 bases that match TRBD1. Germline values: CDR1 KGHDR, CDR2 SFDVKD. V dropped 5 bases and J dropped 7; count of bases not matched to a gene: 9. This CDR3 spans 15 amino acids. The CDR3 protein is CATSVGGQGDQPQHF. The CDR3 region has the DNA TGTGCCACCAGTGTAGGAGGACAGGGAGACCAGCCCCAGCATTTT.

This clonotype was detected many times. The CDR3 protein is CASSFRAGGILSTDTQYF. CDR3 nucleotide sequence: TGCGCCAGCAGCTTTCGAGCGGGGGGCATACTGAGCACAGATACGCAGTATTTT. This chain links TRBV5-1 with TRBJ2-3; 9 nucleotides align to TRBD2. This CDR3 comprises 18 residues. V lost 2 bases, J lost 0 bases, and 10 bases stayed unmatched. Germline-derived CDR1 and CDR2 are SGHRS and YFSETQ.